This T cell receptor (beta chain) was sequenced in a study of shared clonotypes between healthy human individuals. The germline V gene encodes CDR1 MNHNS and CDR2 SASEGT. This CDR3 spans 13 amino acids. V shed 8 bases, J shed 0 bases, and the junction held 4 bases outside the gene matches. A 200 ng quantity of DNA, tens of thousands of T cell genomes, went into the sorted-subset replicate PCRs. The protocol was immunoSEQ multiplex PCR, while the TCRdb copy is restricted to in-frame clones and leaves out a portion. The sample has over 850,000 clones, around 82% seen once. This clone was recorded at least ten times.

The J gene is TRBJ2-7, the V gene TRBV6-1; 7 nucleotides line up with TRBD2. The sample consisted of memory CD4+ T cells from PBMCs. Subset denoted: CD45RA-negative fraction. The receptor was isolated from a man between 18 and 29 years old in good health. Some clones in this sample may be carry-over from other donors' samples. The CDR3 coding sequence is TGTGCCAGCCTAGCGGACCTCTCCTACGAGCAGTACTTC. Its protein is CASLADLSYEQYF.